Presented here are 22 T cell receptor beta chains from one specimen sequenced in a study of blood T cell repertoires in COVID-19. Assay used: immunoSEQ multiplex PCR; TCRdb lists only in-frame clones, some missing. The sample holds hundreds of thousands of clones, around 90% seen once. Sequences were obtained from PBMCs or T cells enriched from blood (not recorded which). These receptors originate from a woman aged 18-30 years with acute COVID-19.

Only one count was recorded for this clone. The chain recombines TRBV18 with TRBJ2-1; D is possibly TRBD2 (5 bases). The CDR3 runs 14 residues. The germline V and J ends were trimmed by 0 bases and 5 bases, with 8 bases remaining between them. Germline-derived CDR1 and CDR2 are KGHSH and LQKENI. In nucleotides, the CDR3 is TGTGCCAGCTCACCACCGGCCGGGGACAATGAGCAGTTCTTC. It specifies CASSPPAGDNEQFF.

The chain joins TRBV10-2 to TRBJ2-1; 11 bases are shared with TRBD2. The junction had 1 base not matched to a gene; V was cut back by 6 bases and J by 6 bases. Germline CDR1 is WSHSY and CDR2 is SAAADI. The CDR3 is 13 amino acids. The CDR3 protein is CASRLAGANEQFF. CDR3 nucleotides: TGCGCCAGCAGACTAGCGGGAGCCAATGAGCAGTTCTTC.

This chain links TRBV18 with TRBJ1-2; the D is unclear. Trimming cost V 3 bases and J 2 bases, with 10 bases left between them. Germline-derived CDR1 and CDR2 are KGHSH and LQKENI. The CDR3 runs 14 residues. This chain's CDR3 is CASSPLEQNYGYTF. The CDR3 DNA follows: TGTGCCAGCTCACCTCTTGAACAGAACTATGGCTACACCTTC. Complete variable domain (other parts from reference TRBV18 and TRBJ1-2): NAGVMQNPRHLVRRRGQEARLRCSPMKGHSHVYWYRQLPEEGLKFMVYLQKENIIDESGMPKERFSAEFPKEGPSILRIQQVVRGDSAAYFCASSPLEQNYGYTFGSGTRLTVV.

The rearrangement joins TRBV7-2 to TRBJ1-4, with D unclear. V lost 1 base and J 4 bases, leaving 7 bases between the germline ends. Looked up from germline, CDR1 is SGHTA and CDR2 is FQGNSA. The CDR3 runs to 14 residues. CDR3 residues: CASSLGAFNEKLFF. CDR3 DNA sequence: TGTGCCAGCAGCTTAGGGGCCTTTAATGAAAAACTGTTTTTT.

This chain connects TRBV10-3 to TRBJ1-6; D unresolved. CDR3 length: 16 amino acids. The germline V and J ends were trimmed by 3 bases and 9 bases, with 18 bases remaining between them. CDR1 is ENHRY and CDR2 is SYGVKD in the germline V gene. The CDR3 DNA reads as TGTGCCATCAGTGAAATCGACGGAGAACGAGGTTCACCCCTCCACTTT. Amino acids: CAISEIDGERGSPLHF.

This clone has a single count. V and J are TRBV28 and TRBJ2-7, with a weak D call TRBD2 (5 bases). Per germline, CDR1 MDHEN and CDR2 SYDVKM. Trimming stripped 6 bases from V and 3 bases from J, with 27 bases between. The CDR3 runs 18 residues. CDR3: CASRPSGIRIDLYYEQYF. Written as DNA, the CDR3 is TGTGCCAGCAGGCCCTCGGGAATCCGAATCGACCTGTACTACGAGCAGTACTTC.

The chain links TRBV7-3 to TRBJ2-4; D possibly corresponds to TRBD1 (5 bases). The CDR3 is 15 amino acids. Germline assignment: CDR1 SGHTA and CDR2 FQGTGA. Trimming took off 2 bases at V and 3 bases at J, with 11 bases between the two ends. CDR3 coding DNA: TGTGCCAGCAGCTTAGGGGCGGCCAGCAAAAACATTCAGTACTTC. Amino acids: CASSLGAASKNIQYF.

The chain links TRBV15 to TRBJ1-2; D might be TRBD1 (6 bases). The ends were cut back, 0 bases at V and 4 bases at J, with 18 bases in the middle. The germline V gene encodes CDR1 LNHNV and CDR2 YYDKDF (reference sequence). The CDR3 is 17 residues long. CDR3 DNA: TGTGCCACCAGCAGAGATTTGAGGCCAGGGGATAGCTATGGCTACACCTTC. Encoded protein: CATSRDLRPGDSYGYTF.

V usage is TRBV19 and J usage is TRBJ2-7; perhaps TRBD2 as D (7 bases). Trimming cost V 7 bases and J 5 bases, with 15 bases left between them. In germline, CDR1 is LNHDA, CDR2 SQIVND (reference sequence). The CDR3 is made up of 13 amino acids. The CDR3 DNA reads TGTGCCAGTAAGGTGGGGGGGGCGAACGAGCAGTACTTC. Protein: CASKVGGANEQYF.

V and J are TRBV19 and TRBJ2-2; D remains ambiguous. Germline CDR1 reads LNHDA; CDR2 reads SQIVND (reference sequence). V was trimmed by 5 bases and J by 0 bases, leaving 7 bases between them. This CDR3 spans 14 amino acids. This CDR3 reads CASSYQANTGELFF. CDR3 bases: TGTGCCAGTAGTTACCAGGCGAACACCGGGGAGCTGTTTTTT.

The rearrangement uses TRBV20-1 and TRBJ2-7; a weak D match, TRBD1 (5 bases). Germline V gene sequence: CDR1 DFQATT, CDR2 SNEGSKA (reference sequence). V shed 3 bases and J shed 1 base, with 31 bases lying between them. The CDR3 is 20 amino acids. The CDR3 is CSASWGRISIEAHSSYEQYF. Written as DNA, the CDR3 is TGCAGTGCTAGTTGGGGCAGGATCTCAATTGAAGCTCATAGTTCCTACGAGCAGTACTTC.

CDR3 loop: CASSFGSVSTDTQYF. For the CDR3, the DNA is TGTGCCAGCAGCTTTGGTAGCGTTAGCACAGATACGCAGTATTTT. The chain joins TRBV5-5 to TRBJ2-3; tentative D call: TRBD2 (5 bases). CDR1 is SGHKS and CDR2 is YYEKEE in the germline V gene (reference sequence). The V gene lost 2 bases and the J gene lost 0 bases, with 10 bases spanning the gap. This CDR3 spans 15 amino acids. Complete variable domain (other parts from reference TRBV5-5 and TRBJ2-3): DAGVTQSPTHLIKTRGQQVTLRCSPISGHKSVSWYQQVLGQGPQFIFQYYEKEERGRGNFPDRFSARQFPNYSSELNVNALLLGDSALYLCASSFGSVSTDTQYFGPGTRLTVL.

This clone has only a few counts. The chain has TRBV9 and TRBJ2-5, with a possible D match to TRBD1 (7 bases). The germline gives CDR1 SGDLS, CDR2 YYNGEE. The length of the CDR3 is 15 residues. The V and J ends lost 0 bases and 7 bases respectively, with 16 bases between them. This chain's CDR3 is CASSVGGGTARTQYF. The CDR3 nucleotides read TGTGCCAGCAGCGTAGGAGGAGGGACAGCTCGGACCCAGTACTTC.

This clone was picked up one time. This chain links TRBV7-3 with TRBJ2-5; 11 positions agree with TRBD1. CDR3 length: 16 amino acids. Germline V lookup: CDR1 SGHTA, CDR2 FQGTGA. J was trimmed by 4 bases and V by 5 bases; bases with no gene match: 9. The CDR3 is CASSPSGQGAVETQYF. The CDR3 DNA is TGTGCCAGCAGCCCAAGCGGACAGGGGGCGGTAGAGACCCAGTACTTC.

V and J are TRBV12-3 or TRBV12-4 and TRBJ1-5; maybe TRBD1 (5 bases). V dropped 3 bases and J dropped 4 bases, with 7 bases sitting between them. The CDR3 is 13 amino acids. The CDR3 sequence: CASSLTANQPQHF. CDR3 DNA sequence: TGTGCCAGCAGTTTGACAGCTAATCAGCCCCAGCATTTT.

The chain employs TRBV11-3 and TRBJ2-7; possible D gene TRBD1, 6 bases. V was trimmed by 1 base and J by 6 bases, leaving 16 bases between them. The germline V gene encodes CDR1 SGHNT and CDR2 YENEEA. The CDR3 has 15 residues. CDR3 nucleotides: TGTGCCAGCAGCTTAGGGGAAGGGGGTAGAGGCGAGCAGTACTTC. It translates to CASSLGEGGRGEQYF.

The rearrangement joins TRBV7-9 to TRBJ1-2; 8 bases agree with TRBD1. Losses at the gene ends were 5 bases for V and 3 bases for J; bases not matched to a gene: 8. The CDR3 consists of 15 residues. Germline-derived CDR1 and CDR2 are SEHNR and FQNEAQ (reference sequence). The CDR3 sequence is CASSDMGTGDYGYTF. The CDR3 DNA sequence: TGTGCCAGCAGCGATATGGGGACAGGTGACTATGGCTACACCTTC.

J is TRBJ1-1 and V is TRBV12-3 or TRBV12-4, with D unresolved. This CDR3 has 13 residues. The V and J ends lost 1 base and 4 bases respectively, with 7 bases between them. This CDR3 reads CASSLGWSTEAFF. CDR3 nucleotide sequence: TGTGCCAGCAGTTTAGGTTGGAGCACTGAAGCTTTCTTT.

This chain links TRBV19 with TRBJ1-2; 9 bases map to TRBD1. The CDR3 consists of 12 residues. Germline V gene lookup returns CDR1 LNHDA and CDR2 SQIVND (reference sequence). V shed 6 bases, J shed 7 bases, and the junction held 3 bases outside the gene matches. CDR3 residues: CASRGTGFGYTF. CDR3 in DNA: TGTGCCAGTAGGGGGACAGGGTTTGGCTACACCTTC.

CDR3 in amino acids: CASSGQSYEQYF. In DNA form, the CDR3 reads TGTGCCAGTAGCGGACAGTCCTACGAGCAGTACTTC. V usage is TRBV19 and J usage is TRBJ2-7; a possible D gene is TRBD1 (6 bases). V gave up 6 bases and J gave up 1 base, with 7 bases separating them. The CDR3 is 12 amino acids. Germline V gene data show CDR1 as LNHDA and CDR2 as SQIVND (reference sequence).

The V call is TRBV5-5, the J call TRBJ2-4; tentative D call: TRBD1 (6 bases). Deletions cut 4 bases from V and 0 bases from J, with 14 bases between. This CDR3 comprises 16 residues. Germline CDR1 reads SGHKS; CDR2 reads YYEKEE (reference sequence). The CDR3 DNA follows: TGTGCCAGCAGCGCCTCAGGGGCATTAGCCAAAAACATTCAGTACTTC. Translating gives CASSASGALAKNIQYF.

The V call is TRBV28, the J call TRBJ1-1; 9 bases fit TRBD1. Trimming removed 4 bases from V and 1 base from J; junction bases left unmatched: 4. The CDR3 loop spans 15 amino acids. The germline CDR1 and CDR2 sequences are MDHEN and SYDVKM. CDR3 sequence reads: CASSSPGQGNTEAFF. Written as DNA, the CDR3 is TGTGCCAGCAGTTCACCGGGACAGGGGAACACTGAAGCTTTCTTT.